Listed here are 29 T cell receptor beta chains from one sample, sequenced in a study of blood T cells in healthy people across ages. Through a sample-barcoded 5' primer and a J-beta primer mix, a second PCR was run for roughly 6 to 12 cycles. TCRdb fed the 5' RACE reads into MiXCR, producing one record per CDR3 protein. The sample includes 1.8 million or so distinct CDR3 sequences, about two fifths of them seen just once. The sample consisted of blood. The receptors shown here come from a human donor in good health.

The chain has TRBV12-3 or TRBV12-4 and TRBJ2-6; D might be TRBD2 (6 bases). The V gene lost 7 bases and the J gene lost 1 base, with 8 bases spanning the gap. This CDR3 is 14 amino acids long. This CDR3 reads CASTGGSGANVLTF. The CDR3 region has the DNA TGTGCCAGCACTGGAGGGTCTGGGGCCAACGTCCTGACTTTC.

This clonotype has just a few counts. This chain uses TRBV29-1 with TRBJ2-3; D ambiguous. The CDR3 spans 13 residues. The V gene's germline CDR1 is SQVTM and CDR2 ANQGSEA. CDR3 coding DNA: TGCAGTTTCTTCTCCCAGGGCACAGATACGCAGTATTTT. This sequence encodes CSFFSQGTDTQYF.

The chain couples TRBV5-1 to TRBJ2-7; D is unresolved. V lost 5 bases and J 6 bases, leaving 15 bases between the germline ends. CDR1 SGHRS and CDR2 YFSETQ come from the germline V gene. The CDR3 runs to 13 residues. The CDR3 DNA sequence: TGCGCCAGCAGTCAGGCCGGCCGTGGCGAGCAGTACTTC. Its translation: CASSQAGRGEQYF.

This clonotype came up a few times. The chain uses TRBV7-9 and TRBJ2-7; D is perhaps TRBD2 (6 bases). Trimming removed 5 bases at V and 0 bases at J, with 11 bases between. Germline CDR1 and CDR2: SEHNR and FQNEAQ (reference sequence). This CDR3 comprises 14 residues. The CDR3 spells CASSIGGNSYEQYF. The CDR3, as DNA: TGTGCCAGCAGCATCGGGGGTAACTCCTACGAGCAGTACTTC.

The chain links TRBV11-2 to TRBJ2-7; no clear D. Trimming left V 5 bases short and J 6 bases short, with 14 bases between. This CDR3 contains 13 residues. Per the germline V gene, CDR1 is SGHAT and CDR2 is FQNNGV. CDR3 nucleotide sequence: TGTGCCAGCAGCCAGTACACGGACCTCGAGCAGTACTTC. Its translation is CASSQYTDLEQYF.

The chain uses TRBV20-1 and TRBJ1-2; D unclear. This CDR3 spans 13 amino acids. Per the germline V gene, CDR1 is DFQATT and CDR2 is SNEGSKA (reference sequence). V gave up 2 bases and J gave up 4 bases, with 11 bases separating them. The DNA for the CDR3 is TGCAGTGCTAGAAAGGCCGTGGGCTATGGCTACACCTTC. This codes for CSARKAVGYGYTF.

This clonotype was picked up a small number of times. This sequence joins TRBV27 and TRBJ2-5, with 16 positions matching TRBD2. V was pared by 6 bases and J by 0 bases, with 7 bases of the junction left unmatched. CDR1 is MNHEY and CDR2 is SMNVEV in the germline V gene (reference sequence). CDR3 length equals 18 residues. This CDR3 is CASRRGLAGGLYQETQYF. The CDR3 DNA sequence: TGTGCCAGCAGGCGGGGACTAGCGGGGGGGCTGTACCAAGAGACCCAGTACTTC.

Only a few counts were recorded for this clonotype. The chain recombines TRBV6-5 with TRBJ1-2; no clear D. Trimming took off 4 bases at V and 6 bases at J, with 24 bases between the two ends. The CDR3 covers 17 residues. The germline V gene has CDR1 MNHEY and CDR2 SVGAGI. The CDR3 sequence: CASSSRTGAAAWNGYTF. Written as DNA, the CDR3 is TGTGCCAGCAGTTCGCGAACCGGCGCAGCAGCCTGGAATGGCTACACCTTC.

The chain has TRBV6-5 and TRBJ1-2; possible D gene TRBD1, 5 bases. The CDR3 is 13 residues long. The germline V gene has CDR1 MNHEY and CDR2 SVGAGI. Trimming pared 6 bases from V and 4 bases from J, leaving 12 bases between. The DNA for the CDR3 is TGTGCCAGCAGAAACGGGGGGGTCTATGGCTACACCTTC. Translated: CASRNGGVYGYTF.

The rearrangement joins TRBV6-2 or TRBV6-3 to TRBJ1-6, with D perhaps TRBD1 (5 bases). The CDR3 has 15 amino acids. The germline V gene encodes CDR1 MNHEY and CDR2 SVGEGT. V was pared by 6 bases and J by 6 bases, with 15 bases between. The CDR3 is CASRTRQLPNSPLHF. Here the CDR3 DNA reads TGTGCCAGCAGAACTCGACAGCTGCCTAATTCACCCCTCCACTTT.

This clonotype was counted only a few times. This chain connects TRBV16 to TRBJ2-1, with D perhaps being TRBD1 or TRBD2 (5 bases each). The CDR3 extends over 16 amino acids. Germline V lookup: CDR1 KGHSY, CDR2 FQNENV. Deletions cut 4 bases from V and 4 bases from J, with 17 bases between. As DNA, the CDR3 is TGTGCCAGCAGCCTACAGGCGGACTCCCAATACAATGAGCAGTTCTTC. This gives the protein CASSLQADSQYNEQFF.

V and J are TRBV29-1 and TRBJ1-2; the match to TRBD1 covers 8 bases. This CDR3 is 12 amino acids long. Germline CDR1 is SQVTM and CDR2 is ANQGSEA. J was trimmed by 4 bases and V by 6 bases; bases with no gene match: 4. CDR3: CSVGTGSYGYTF. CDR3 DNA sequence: TGCAGCGTAGGGACAGGTTCCTATGGCTACACCTTC.

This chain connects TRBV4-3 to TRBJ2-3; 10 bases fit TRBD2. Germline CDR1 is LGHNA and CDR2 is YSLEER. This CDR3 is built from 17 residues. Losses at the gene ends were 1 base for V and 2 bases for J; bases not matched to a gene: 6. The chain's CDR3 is CASSQVLAGVNTDTQYF. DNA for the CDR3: TGCGCCAGCAGCCAAGTCCTAGCGGGGGTAAACACAGATACGCAGTATTTT.

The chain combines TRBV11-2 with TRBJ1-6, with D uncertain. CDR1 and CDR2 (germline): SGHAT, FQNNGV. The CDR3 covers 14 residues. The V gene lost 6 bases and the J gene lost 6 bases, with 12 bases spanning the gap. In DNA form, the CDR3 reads TGTGCCAGCAGTCTCTATTCTGGTAATTCACCCCTCCACTTT. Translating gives CASSLYSGNSPLHF.

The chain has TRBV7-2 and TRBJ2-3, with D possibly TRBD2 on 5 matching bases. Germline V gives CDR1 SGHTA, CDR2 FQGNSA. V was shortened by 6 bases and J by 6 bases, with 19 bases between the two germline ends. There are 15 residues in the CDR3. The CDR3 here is CASRPPAVAGDTQYF. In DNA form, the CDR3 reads TGTGCCAGCAGACCGCCGGCAGTTGCGGGCGATACGCAGTATTTT.

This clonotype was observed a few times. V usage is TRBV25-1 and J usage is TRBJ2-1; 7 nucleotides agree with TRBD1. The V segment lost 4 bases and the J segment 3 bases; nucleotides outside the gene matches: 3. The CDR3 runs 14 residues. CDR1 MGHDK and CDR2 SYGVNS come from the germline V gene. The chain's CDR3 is CASSATGDYNEQFF. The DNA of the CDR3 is TGTGCCAGCAGTGCCACAGGGGACTACAATGAGCAGTTCTTC.

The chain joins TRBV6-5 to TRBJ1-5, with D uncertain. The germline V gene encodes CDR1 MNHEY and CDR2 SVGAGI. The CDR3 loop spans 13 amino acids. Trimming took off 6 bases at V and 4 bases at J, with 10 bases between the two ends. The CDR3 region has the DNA TGTGCCAGCAGACCTAGGGAGAATCAGCCCCAGCATTTT. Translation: CASRPRENQPQHF.

For the CDR3, the DNA is TGCGCCAGCTGCACTGGAGCCAGGAACACTGAAGCTTTCTTT. It codes for CASCTGARNTEAFF. The chain links TRBV5-1 to TRBJ1-1, with D uncertain. V was pared by 7 bases and J by 1 base, with 14 bases between. This CDR3 is built from 14 residues. Per the germline V gene, CDR1 is SGHRS and CDR2 is YFSETQ.

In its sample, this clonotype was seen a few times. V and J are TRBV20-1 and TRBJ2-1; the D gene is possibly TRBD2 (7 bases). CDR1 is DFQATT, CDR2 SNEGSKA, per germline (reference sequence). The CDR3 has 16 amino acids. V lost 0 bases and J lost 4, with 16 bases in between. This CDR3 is CSARDYGGGRYNEQFF. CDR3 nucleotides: TGCAGTGCTAGAGACTATGGCGGGGGCCGTTACAATGAGCAGTTCTTC.

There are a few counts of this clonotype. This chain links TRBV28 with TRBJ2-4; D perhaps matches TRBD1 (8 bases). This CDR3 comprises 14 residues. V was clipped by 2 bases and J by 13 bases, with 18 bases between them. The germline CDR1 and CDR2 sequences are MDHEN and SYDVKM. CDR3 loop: CASSLEQGEGEQYF. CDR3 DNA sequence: TGTGCCAGCAGTTTAGAACAGGGGGAGGGAGAGCAGTACTTC.

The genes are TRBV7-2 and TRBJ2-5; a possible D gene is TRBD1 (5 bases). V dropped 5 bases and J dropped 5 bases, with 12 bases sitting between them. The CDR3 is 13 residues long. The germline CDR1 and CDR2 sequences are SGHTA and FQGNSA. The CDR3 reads CASSQGSLETQYF. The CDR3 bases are TGTGCCAGCAGCCAGGGTAGTCTCGAGACCCAGTACTTC.

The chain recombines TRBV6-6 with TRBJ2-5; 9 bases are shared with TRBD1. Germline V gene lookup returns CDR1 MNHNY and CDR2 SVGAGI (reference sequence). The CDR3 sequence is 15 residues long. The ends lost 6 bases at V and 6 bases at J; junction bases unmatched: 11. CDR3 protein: CASRTGTGSPQTQYF. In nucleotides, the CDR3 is TGTGCCAGCAGAACCGGGACAGGGAGCCCCCAGACCCAGTACTTC.

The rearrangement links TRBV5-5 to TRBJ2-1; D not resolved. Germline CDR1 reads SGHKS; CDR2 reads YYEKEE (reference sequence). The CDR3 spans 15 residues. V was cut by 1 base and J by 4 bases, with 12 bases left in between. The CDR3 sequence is CASSLIHRGYNEQFF. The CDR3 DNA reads TGTGCCAGCAGCTTGATTCACCGTGGGTACAATGAGCAGTTCTTC.

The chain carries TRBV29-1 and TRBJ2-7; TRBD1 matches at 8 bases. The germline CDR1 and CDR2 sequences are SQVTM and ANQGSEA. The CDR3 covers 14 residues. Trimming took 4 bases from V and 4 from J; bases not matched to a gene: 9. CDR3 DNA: TGCAGCGTTGCCGGGACAGGACTGGGGTACGAGCAGTACTTC. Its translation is CSVAGTGLGYEQYF.

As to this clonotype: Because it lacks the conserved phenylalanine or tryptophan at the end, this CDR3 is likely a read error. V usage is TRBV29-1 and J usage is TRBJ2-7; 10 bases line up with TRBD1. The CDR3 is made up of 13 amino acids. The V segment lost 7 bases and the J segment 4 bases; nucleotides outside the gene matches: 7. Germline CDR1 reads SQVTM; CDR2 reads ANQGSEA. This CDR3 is CSGGQGVTYEQYC. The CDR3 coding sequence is TGCAGCGGTGGACAGGGGGTGACTTACGAGCAGTACTGC.

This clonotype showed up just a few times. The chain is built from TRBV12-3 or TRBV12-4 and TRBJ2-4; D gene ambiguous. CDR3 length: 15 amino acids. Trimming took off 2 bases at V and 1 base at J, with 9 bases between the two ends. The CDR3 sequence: CASSLSAYAKNIQYF. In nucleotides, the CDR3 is TGTGCCAGCAGTTTATCAGCCTACGCCAAAAACATTCAGTACTTC.

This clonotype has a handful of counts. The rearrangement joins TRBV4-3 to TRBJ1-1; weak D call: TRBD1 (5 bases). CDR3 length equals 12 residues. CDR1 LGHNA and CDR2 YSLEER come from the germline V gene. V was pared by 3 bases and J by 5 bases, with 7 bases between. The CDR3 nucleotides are TGCGCCAGCAGCCACAGGGAGACTGAAGCTTTCTTT. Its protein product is CASSHRETEAFF.

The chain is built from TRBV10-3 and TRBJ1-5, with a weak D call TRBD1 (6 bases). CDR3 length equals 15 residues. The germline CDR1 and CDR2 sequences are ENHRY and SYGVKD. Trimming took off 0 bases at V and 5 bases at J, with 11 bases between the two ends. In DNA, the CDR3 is TGTGCCATCAGTGAGTCGGGGGGGGCGGATCAGCCCCAGCATTTT. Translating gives CAISESGGADQPQHF.

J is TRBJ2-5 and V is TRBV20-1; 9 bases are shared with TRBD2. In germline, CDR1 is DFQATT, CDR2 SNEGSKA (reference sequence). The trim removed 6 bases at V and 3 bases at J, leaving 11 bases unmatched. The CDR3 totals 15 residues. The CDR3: CSAKGASGAEETQYF. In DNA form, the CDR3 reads TGCAGTGCCAAAGGGGCTAGCGGGGCGGAAGAGACCCAGTACTTC.